This T cell receptor beta chain is drawn from a study of molecular identifiers for immune sequencing clone quantification. Study-level points and caveats: Among effectors, clones above 20 RNA copies held over 97% of molecules; among naive cells, under 1%.

Naive CD8 T cells were picked out by sorting for CD8+CD4-CCR7+CD45RA+. This CDR3 region has 14 residues. In germline, CDR1 is SGHTA, CDR2 FQGNSA. V was cut by 5 bases and J by 7 bases, with 14 bases left in between. This clonotype was detected a few times. The target antigen is unknown. Library preparation followed earlier protocols using designated TCR primers. Each CDR3 protein is one row after TCRdb ran MiXCR on the PCR reads. The table lists about half a million distinct CDR3 sequences, around 23% of them singletons, with approximately 0.76% in the top ten. This TCR derives from a human donor in good health. Some libraries in this study had Jurkat cell RNA spiked in. The chain uses TRBV7-2 and TRBJ2-2, with D possibly being TRBD2 (5 bases). Sequenced input: naive CD8+ T cells from blood, with Jurkat cell RNA spiked in. The subset denotes: FACS-sorted CD8+CD4-CCR7+CD45RA+ naive T cells. The CDR3 here is CASSIWAEDGELFF. The CDR3 DNA sequence: TGTGCCAGCAGCATCTGGGCGGAGGACGGGGAGCTGTTTTTT.